This T cell receptor (beta chain) originates from a study of blood T cell repertoires in COVID-19. In terms of age and location, participants ranged from roughly 18 to 95 years and lived in roughly 22 US areas. This clone occurred once. Per the original data handling: Estimates of nucleated cell counts were drawn from the amplification of reference gene primers. TCRdb keeps only in-frame clones here, not all; method: immunoSEQ multiplex PCR. That table furnishes V, J and clone size, whereas the DNA furnished D and trimming. The data hold roughly 500,000 clones, with more than 75% observed a single time. CDR3 length equals 15 residues. Trimming took 0 bases from V and 2 from J; bases not matched to a gene: 2.

The chain couples TRBV23-1 to TRBJ2-7, with 9 positions matching TRBD2. TRBV23-1 is designated an ORF whose function remains uncertain. This clonotype originated in a woman between 35 and 50 years old who had recovered from COVID-19. Sample: PBMCs or T cells enriched from blood (not recorded which). This CDR3 reads CASSQSCGRAYEQYF. In DNA form, the CDR3 reads TGCGCCAGCAGTCAATCGTGCGGGAGGGCCTACGAGCAGTACTTC.